This record looks at one TCR beta chain sequence and its context. CDR1 is SGHTA, CDR2 FQGTGA, per germline. CDR3 length equals 16 residues. Unmatched junction bases numbered 14, after V lost 5 bases and J lost 8 bases. The source of the sample is a study of control samples from healthy donors and cancer patients. Assay: immunoSEQ multiplex PCR; the TCRdb copy retains only in-frame clones and omits some. The sample lists 130,000 or so clones, around nine tenths seen once, with 2% to 3% in the top ten. Sequenced: blood. The chain is built from TRBV7-3 and TRBJ2-1, with 8 bases that match TRBD2. The source is a man aged 35-49 years in good health. CDR3 nucleotides: TGTGCCAGCAGCCCCACGGGGGGGACTGAGGTCCATGAGCAGTTCTTC. It translates to CASSPTGGTEVHEQFF.